The 32 T cell receptor beta chains listed next were all sequenced from one sample in a study of T cell responses to AZD1222 COVID-19 vaccine. The repertoire was sequenced with immunoSEQ multiplex PCR; TCRdb's copy has only in-frame clones and lacks some. The sample has about 120,000 clones; about 89% are singletons. The specimen was peripheral blood, collected on day 0 of AZD1222 vaccination. The receptors were gathered from an adult in good health.

This clone was seen only once. The J gene is TRBJ1-5, the V gene TRBV30; D is undetermined. The length of the CDR3 is 12 residues. V dropped 3 bases and J dropped 0 bases, with 3 bases sitting between them. Germline-derived CDR1 and CDR2 are GTSNPN and SVGIG (reference sequence). CDR3 sequence reads: CAWSYSNQPQHF. DNA for the CDR3: TGTGCCTGGAGCTATAGCAATCAGCCCCAGCATTTT.

The rearrangement joins TRBV19 to TRBJ1-6; D unresolved. This CDR3 contains 13 residues. CDR1 LNHDA and CDR2 SQIVND come from the germline V gene (reference sequence). V was shortened by 7 bases and J by 4 bases, with 8 bases between the two germline ends. CDR3 protein: CASTGVYNSPLHF. For the CDR3, the DNA is TGTGCCAGTACAGGAGTTTATAATTCACCCCTCCACTTT.

The V call is TRBV19, the J call TRBJ1-1, with D possibly being TRBD1 (6 bases). Between the trimmed V and J ends, which lost 5 bases and 3 bases, there was a span of 16 bases. In germline, CDR1 is LNHDA, CDR2 SQIVND (reference sequence). The CDR3 has 15 amino acids. The CDR3 spells CASSVRTVGDTEAFF. The CDR3 nucleotides read TGTGCCAGTAGTGTCCGGACAGTGGGGGACACTGAAGCTTTCTTT.

The V and J genes are TRBV4-2 and TRBJ1-4, with a possible D match to TRBD1 (6 bases). The CDR3 has 15 residues. V lost 1 base to trimming and J lost 5 bases, with 11 bases between them. Germline V CDR1 and CDR2: LGHNA, YNFKEQ. The CDR3, as DNA: TGTGCCAGCAGCCAAGGATCCCAGGGGAATGAAAAACTGTTTTTT. Translated: CASSQGSQGNEKLFF.

The chain carries TRBV11-2 and TRBJ1-2; no reliable D call. Trimming shortened V by 4 bases and J by 6 bases, and 21 bases separated the two germline ends. The CDR3 sequence is 16 residues long. Germline V CDR1 and CDR2: SGHAT, FQNNGV. The CDR3 DNA follows: TGTGCCAGCAGCTCACTTAGAGGACGGGCGCTGGATGGCTACACCTTC. Translated, it gives CASSSLRGRALDGYTF.

This clone was recorded a few times. In DNA form, the CDR3 reads TGTGCCAGTAGTATCGCCCCCCCGAGTGAGCAGTTCTTC. Amino acid sequence: CASSIAPPSEQFF. The rearrangement joins TRBV19 to TRBJ2-1, with D uncertain. The V gene's germline CDR1 is LNHDA and CDR2 SQIVND (reference sequence). The CDR3 has 13 residues. Trimming removed 3 bases from V and 9 bases from J, with 12 bases in between.

In its sample, this clone was seen once. The chain links TRBV3-1 (or the pseudogene TRBV3-2) to TRBJ1-1; D remains ambiguous. Trimming left V 2 bases short and J 11 bases short, with 9 bases between. This CDR3 comprises 11 residues. The germline gives CDR1 LGHDT, CDR2 YNNKEL (reference sequence). CDR3 amino acids: CASSQSTRAFF. The CDR3 DNA is TGTGCCAGCAGCCAATCCACAAGGGCTTTCTTT.

This chain joins TRBV6-6 and TRBJ1-2; no clear D. Germline-derived CDR1 and CDR2 are MNHNY and SVGAGI (reference sequence). V was trimmed by 2 bases and J by 0 bases, leaving 13 bases between them. This CDR3 spans 16 amino acids. This chain's CDR3 is CASSYDLGKANYGYTF. CDR3 nucleotides: TGTGCCAGCAGTTACGATTTAGGCAAAGCTAACTATGGCTACACCTTC.

V gene TRBV5-1 combines with J gene TRBJ2-5; 10 bases line up with TRBD2. CDR1 and CDR2 (germline): SGHRS, YFSETQ. V shed 1 base and J 4 bases; nucleotides not matched to a gene: 1. This CDR3 has 14 residues. The CDR3 protein is CASSLPSGRETQYF. The CDR3 DNA sequence: TGCGCCAGCAGCTTGCCTAGCGGGAGAGAGACCCAGTACTTC.

In this sample, this clone turned up once. The chain joins TRBV6-5 to TRBJ2-2; no clear D. The germline V and J ends were trimmed by 5 bases and 0 bases, with 10 bases remaining between them. The CDR3 totals 15 residues. The germline gives CDR1 MNHEY, CDR2 SVGAGI. The CDR3 DNA reads TGTGCCAGCAGTCCGCGGAGCGCGAACACCGGGGAGCTGTTTTTT. The encoded protein is CASSPRSANTGELFF.

The chain has TRBV12-3 or TRBV12-4 and TRBJ2-1, with D possibly TRBD1 on 5 matching bases. The CDR3 loop spans 13 amino acids. Trimming removed 3 bases from V and 7 bases from J, with 10 bases in between. The CDR3 DNA reads TGTGCCAGCAGTTTCCGACAGCCGAATGAGCAGTTCTTC. This encodes CASSFRQPNEQFF.

The genes are TRBV18 and TRBJ2-5; D is uncertain. The V end was cut by 2 bases, the J end by 1 base, with 8 bases between. This CDR3 has 14 amino acids. The germline V gene has CDR1 KGHSH and CDR2 LQKENI. CDR3 DNA sequence: TGTGCCAGCTCACCAGTGGAAGTCCAAGAGACCCAGTACTTC. It encodes CASSPVEVQETQYF.

The rearrangement links TRBV6-5 to TRBJ2-2; 10 bases map to TRBD1. CDR1 and CDR2 (germline): MNHEY, SVGAGI. This CDR3 spans 15 amino acids. With V trimmed by 7 bases and J by 2 bases, 4 bases remained unmatched. The CDR3 bases are TGTGCCAGCACCAGGGACAGGGGAAACACCGGGGAGCTGTTTTTT. This sequence encodes CASTRDRGNTGELFF.

V usage is TRBV7-8 and J usage is TRBJ1-2; 7 positions agree with TRBD1. The CDR3 has 14 residues. The germline gives CDR1 SGHVS, CDR2 FQNEAQ. V gave up 7 bases and J gave up 6 bases; unmatched junction bases: 11. Here the CDR3 DNA reads TGTGCCAGCACCTCCCGACAGGGCGAAGATGGCTACACCTTC. Its protein product is CASTSRQGEDGYTF. The full variable domain, with the rest looked up from reference TRBV7-8 and TRBJ1-2, is GAGVSQSPRYKVAKRGQDVALRCDPISGHVSLFWYQQALGQGPEFLTYFQNEAQLDKSGLPSDRFFAERPEGSVSTLKIQRTQQEDSAVYLCASTSRQGEDGYTFGSGTRLTVV.

The V call is TRBV7-9, the J call TRBJ2-5, with D unresolved. V shed 1 base and J shed 1 base, with 7 bases lying between them. CDR3 length: 14 amino acids. Germline CDR1 is SEHNR and CDR2 is FQNEAQ (reference sequence). The CDR3 is CASSLVAAQETQYF. Written as DNA, the CDR3 is TGTGCCAGCAGCTTAGTGGCAGCCCAAGAGACCCAGTACTTC.

J is TRBJ2-1 and V is TRBV15; 8 bases line up with TRBD2. CDR1 and CDR2 from the germline V gene are LNHNV and YYDKDF (reference sequence). J lost 6 bases, V lost 5 bases, and 0 bases had no gene match. CDR3 length: 12 amino acids. The DNA of the CDR3 is TGTGCCACCAGCCGGGGGGGCAATGAGCAGTTCTTC. Encoded protein: CATSRGGNEQFF.

The rearrangement links TRBV18 to TRBJ2-2; 8 bases map to TRBD1. The germline V gene encodes CDR1 KGHSH and CDR2 LQKENI. The CDR3 has 15 amino acids. Germline trimming cut 7 bases from V and 5 bases from J; bases unmatched to any gene: 9. The CDR3 DNA follows: TGTGCCAGCTTGGGACAGGACCTTAAGACCGGGGAGCTGTTTTTT. It yields the protein CASLGQDLKTGELFF.

The V call is TRBV11-3, the J call TRBJ2-3, with 8 bases fitting TRBD2. Germline-derived CDR1 and CDR2 are SGHNT and YENEEA. With 7 bases clipped from V and 1 base from J, the junction kept 4 bases outside the gene matches. The CDR3 is made up of 14 amino acids. In DNA form, the CDR3 reads TGTGCCAGCAAGGCGACTAGCGGCACAGATACGCAGTATTTT. Translation gives CASKATSGTDTQYF.

The V gene is TRBV28, the J gene TRBJ1-2; D remains unclear. Deletions cut 3 bases from V and 7 bases from J, with 6 bases between. Germline CDR1 reads MDHEN; CDR2 reads SYDVKM. The CDR3 has 11 amino acids. This CDR3 reads CASSFRVGYTF. The CDR3 nucleotides read TGTGCCAGCAGTTTTCGGGTTGGCTACACCTTC.

This clone showed up just a few times. This CDR3 is CASILQGSYEQYF. DNA of the CDR3: TGTGCCAGCATATTACAGGGCTCCTACGAGCAGTACTTC. The chain joins TRBV5-6 to TRBJ2-7; D is possibly TRBD1 (6 bases). This CDR3 is 13 amino acids long. Germline V gene lookup returns CDR1 SGHDT and CDR2 YYEEEE. The V end lost 6 bases, the J end lost 0 bases, and 10 bases lay between the germline ends.

The chain has TRBV9 and TRBJ1-3; tentative D call: TRBD1 (6 bases). Between the trimmed V and J ends, which lost 4 bases and 2 bases, there was a span of 19 bases. From germline, CDR1 is SGDLS and CDR2 YYNGEE. The CDR3 has 17 amino acids. The CDR3 DNA reads as TGTGCCAGCAGCCAGACCCAGGGACATGGGACTGGAAACACCATATATTTT. This codes for CASSQTQGHGTGNTIYF. Complete variable domain (other parts from reference TRBV9 and TRBJ1-3): DSGVTQTPKHLITATGQRVTLRCSPRSGDLSVYWYQQSLDQGLQFLIQYYNGEERAKGNILERFSAQQFPDLHSELNLSSLELGDSALYFCASSQTQGHGTGNTIYFGEGSWLTVV.

V usage is TRBV19 and J usage is TRBJ2-7, with 13 bases identical to TRBD2. Losses at the gene ends were 11 bases for V and 2 bases for J; bases not matched to a gene: 12. CDR3 length: 16 residues. CDR1 LNHDA and CDR2 SQIVND come from the germline V gene (reference sequence). In nucleotides, the CDR3 is TGTGCCTCCGGGAGGACTAGCGGGAGCCCAACCTACGAGCAGTACTTC. This gives the protein CASGRTSGSPTYEQYF.

The chain uses TRBV5-6 and TRBJ2-7; 7 nucleotides agree with TRBD2. The CDR3 spans 13 residues. The germline V gene has CDR1 SGHDT and CDR2 YYEEEE. After removal of 6 bases from V and 5 bases from J, the junction contained 8 bases not matched to a gene. The CDR3 sequence: CASTPLAGDEQYF. The CDR3 DNA follows: TGTGCCAGCACCCCGTTGGCGGGGGACGAGCAGTACTTC.

V usage is TRBV5-4 and J usage is TRBJ1-1; D unresolved. This CDR3 region has 15 residues. The V gene lost 2 bases and the J gene lost 1 base, with 12 bases spanning the gap. Germline CDR1 is SGHNT and CDR2 is YYREEE (reference sequence). CDR3 in DNA: TGTGCCAGCAGCTTTCATGGACCAGCGAACACTGAAGCTTTCTTT. Amino acid sequence: CASSFHGPANTEAFF. Full variable domain (outside the CDR3, taken from reference TRBV5-4 and TRBJ1-1): ETGVTQSPTHLIKTRGQQVTLRCSSQSGHNTVSWYQQALGQGPQFIFQYYREEENGRGNFPPRFSGLQFPNYSSELNVNALELDDSALYLCASSFHGPANTEAFFGQGTRLTVV.

This clone showed up just once. V gene TRBV5-8 combines with J gene TRBJ1-2; D gene unclear. This CDR3 contains 14 residues. V lost 1 base and J 6 bases, leaving 13 bases between the germline ends. Germline CDR1 reads SGHTS; CDR2 reads YDEGEE. The CDR3 DNA follows: TGTGCCAGCAGCTTGATAGGGAGAAACAATGGCTACACCTTC. Protein sequence: CASSLIGRNNGYTF.

The chain is built from TRBV2 and TRBJ1-6, with D unclear. The V and J ends lost 8 bases and 10 bases respectively, with 21 bases between them. The CDR3 is made up of 15 amino acids. The germline gives CDR1 SNHLY, CDR2 FYNNEI. In DNA, the CDR3 is TGTGCCAGCGTAATGGGCGAGTCGTTGAAATCACCCCTCCACTTT. This sequence encodes CASVMGESLKSPLHF.

The chain links TRBV9 to TRBJ2-5; D uncertain. CDR3 length: 16 amino acids. Trimming removed 4 bases at V and 2 bases at J, with 18 bases between. Germline loops: CDR1 SGDLS, CDR2 YYNGEE. The CDR3, as DNA: TGTGCCAGCAGCCGAACTGTCGGTTGGGGTCAAGAGACCCAGTACTTC. It translates to CASSRTVGWGQETQYF.

The chain uses TRBV11-2 and TRBJ2-7, with D possibly TRBD2 on 6 matching bases. Trimming left V 0 bases short and J 4 bases short, with 16 bases between. Germline CDR1 reads SGHAT; CDR2 reads FQNNGV. The CDR3 loop spans 16 amino acids. In DNA form, the CDR3 reads TGTGCCAGCAGCTTAGAGGAGGGGCCGGCTCGGTACGAGCAGTACTTC. It encodes CASSLEEGPARYEQYF.

Here the CDR3 reads CASSLDTGRETQYF. The CDR3 DNA reads as TGCGCCAGCAGCTTAGATACCGGTAGGGAGACCCAGTACTTC. This rearrangement joins TRBV5-1 to TRBJ2-5; no definite D call. This CDR3 is built from 14 residues. V shed 2 bases and J shed 5 bases, with 13 bases lying between them. Germline-derived CDR1 and CDR2 are SGHRS and YFSETQ. The variable domain in full, completed from reference TRBV5-1 and TRBJ2-5, reads KAGVTQTPRYLIKTRGQQVTLSCSPISGHRSVSWYQQTPGQGLQFLFEYFSETQRNKGNFPGRFSGRQFSNSRSEMNVSTLELGDSALYLCASSLDTGRETQYFGPGTRLLVL.

V gene TRBV10-3 combines with J gene TRBJ2-7, with 14 positions matching TRBD2. Germline lookup yields CDR1 ENHRY and CDR2 SYGVKD. The V gene end was trimmed by 5 bases and the J gene end by 0 bases; junction bases not matched to a gene: 3. The CDR3 is 16 residues long. The CDR3 DNA sequence: TGTGCCATCAGTACCGGGACTAGCGGGAGCTCCTACGAGCAGTACTTC. Translated: CAISTGTSGSSYEQYF.

The V gene is TRBV20-1, the J gene TRBJ1-2; D call uncertain. CDR3 length: 10 amino acids. The V gene's germline CDR1 is DFQATT and CDR2 SNEGSKA (reference sequence). Trimming removed 4 bases at V and 8 bases at J, with 8 bases between. The CDR3 reads CSATGRGYTF. The CDR3 nucleotides read TGCAGTGCTACGGGAAGGGGCTACACCTTC.

This clone was observed once. V gene TRBV20-1 combines with J gene TRBJ2-7; 7 bases are shared with TRBD1. The germline V gene has CDR1 DFQATT and CDR2 SNEGSKA (reference sequence). The junction had 7 bases not matched to a gene; V was cut back by 4 bases and J by 10 bases. The CDR3 runs 11 residues. For the CDR3, the DNA is TGCAGTGCTACCACAGGGGCGATACAGTACTTC. Protein sequence: CSATTGAIQYF.